The T cell receptor (beta chain) under discussion was sequenced for a study of CD8 T cells in ankylosing spondylitis. Study observations and caveats: Reports say disease-linked clones showed up significantly more in matched ankylosing spondylitis synovial fluid. Relatively scarce in peripheral blood, disease-linked clones were CD8+. A TCR beta motif made of 7 to 9 highly homologous variants seemed typical of ankylosing spondylitis blood.

The germline gives CDR1 DFQATT, CDR2 SNEGSKA (reference sequence). This CDR3 is 16 amino acids long. J was trimmed by 3 bases and V by 2 bases; bases with no gene match: 9. Making use of molecular barcodes, quantitative 5'-RACE generated TCR beta libraries. TCRdb recomputed calls from the 5' RACE reads with MiXCR, one row per CDR3 protein. Of 150,000 to 200,000 distinct CDR3 sequences listed, approximately 10% are singletons. This clonotype showed up many times. The antigen is unknown. This sequence originates from a male donor with ankylosing spondylitis or in good health (not recorded which). The sample consisted of blood, either unsorted or a sorted T cell fraction (not recorded which). The rearrangement joins TRBV20-1 to TRBJ2-1, with 8 nucleotides matching TRBD2. The CDR3 sequence: CSARTPSSGYYNEQFF. In DNA form, the CDR3 reads TGCAGTGCTAGAACACCCTCTAGCGGGTACTACAATGAGCAGTTCTTC.